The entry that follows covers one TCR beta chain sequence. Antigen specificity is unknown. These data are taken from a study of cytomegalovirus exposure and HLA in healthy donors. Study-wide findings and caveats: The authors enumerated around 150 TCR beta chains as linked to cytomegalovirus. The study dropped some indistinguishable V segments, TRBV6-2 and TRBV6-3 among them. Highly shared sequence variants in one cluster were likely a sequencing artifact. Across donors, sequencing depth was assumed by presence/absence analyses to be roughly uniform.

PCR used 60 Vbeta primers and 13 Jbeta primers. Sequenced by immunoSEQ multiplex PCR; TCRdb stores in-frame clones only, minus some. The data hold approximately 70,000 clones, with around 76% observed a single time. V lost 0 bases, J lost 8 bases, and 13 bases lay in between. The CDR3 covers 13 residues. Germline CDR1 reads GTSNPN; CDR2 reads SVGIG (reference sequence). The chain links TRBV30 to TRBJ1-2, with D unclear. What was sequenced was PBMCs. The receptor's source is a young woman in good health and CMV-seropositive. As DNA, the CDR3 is TGTGCCTGGAGTGTACTGCGGGCGGTGGGCTACACCTTC. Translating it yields CAWSVLRAVGYTF. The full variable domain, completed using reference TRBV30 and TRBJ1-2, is SQTIHQWPATLVQPVGSPLSLECTVEGTSNPNLYWYRQAAGRGLQLLFYSVGIGQISSEVPQNLSASRPQDRQFILSSKKLLLSDSGFYLCAWSVLRAVGYTFGSGTRLTVV.